The 21 T cell receptor beta chains presented below share a single source sample, sequenced in a study of metastatic and nonmetastatic thyroid tumors. TCRdb re-called the PCR reads through MiXCR. The repertoire holds 35,000 to 45,000 clones, with around an eighth as singletons. Thyroid surgery was preceded by no treatment in any patient. Sample: blood. The receptor set was obtained from a male donor with papillary thyroid cancer or a benign thyroid nodule (not recorded which). Some clones in this sample may be carry-over from other donors' samples.

This clone came up many times. The rearrangement joins TRBV27 to TRBJ2-5; 8 bases map to TRBD2. CDR1 is MNHEY and CDR2 is SMNVEV in the germline V gene (reference sequence). Germline trimming cut 6 bases from V and 11 bases from J; bases unmatched to any gene: 5. This CDR3 comprises 11 residues. The CDR3 region has the DNA TGTGCCAGCAGCGGGGGGGGGCAGCAGTACTTC. It specifies CASSGGGQQYF.

This clone was counted many times. The chain links TRBV11-2 to TRBJ1-4; 9 bases map to TRBD1. Germline V lookup: CDR1 SGHAT, CDR2 FQNNGV. J was trimmed by 7 bases and V by 5 bases; bases with no gene match: 8. The CDR3 is made up of 15 amino acids. The CDR3 sequence is CASSHPYRGPEKLFF. CDR3 nucleotides: TGTGCCAGCAGCCACCCGTACAGGGGGCCTGAAAAACTGTTTTTT.

About this clone: An end of the junction does not agree with germline; a read error may underlie this. The chain combines TRBV24-1 with TRBJ2-2, with 7 bases lining up with TRBD1. Per the germline V gene, CDR1 is KGHDR and CDR2 is SFDVKD. This CDR3 spans 13 amino acids. CDR3: CATSGQNTGELLF. The CDR3 nucleotides are TGTGCCACCTCGGGACAGAACACCGGGGAGCTGTTGTTT.

This clone was seen ten or more times. The genes are TRBV7-2 and TRBJ1-4; 12 positions match TRBD1. CDR1 is SGHTA, CDR2 FQGNSA, per germline. J gave up 6 bases and V 2 bases, and 4 bases lay outside the gene matches. The CDR3 is 16 amino acids. The CDR3 DNA sequence: TGTGCCAGCAGCTTAACGGGACAGGGGGCATATGAAAAACTGTTTTTT. This translates into CASSLTGQGAYEKLFF.

In its sample, this clone was seen many times. V and J are TRBV20-1 and TRBJ2-7, with a weak D call TRBD1 (6 bases). The CDR3 consists of 15 residues. V lost 2 bases and J lost 1, with 15 bases in between. The germline V gene has CDR1 DFQATT and CDR2 SNEGSKA (reference sequence). CDR3 sequence (DNA): TGCAGTGCTAGACCTGGACAGACGATGTCCTACGAGCAGTACTTC. Protein product: CSARPGQTMSYEQYF.

Turning to this clone: Possible read error: a much larger clone is one base away. V and J are TRBV5-5 and TRBJ1-2, with D uncertain. The CDR3 covers 14 residues. Germline CDR1 is SGHKS and CDR2 is YYEKEE (reference sequence). CDR3 DNA sequence: TGTGCCATCAGCTTGGATGTAGCTAACTATGGCTACACCTTC. Translating it yields CAISLDVANYGYTF.

This clone has at least ten counts. Other DNA sequences of this sample code for an identical CDR3. The chain employs TRBV29-1 and TRBJ2-5; no clear D. There are 13 residues in the CDR3. V was trimmed by 2 bases and J by 5 bases, leaving 12 bases between them. Germline V lookup: CDR1 SQVTM, CDR2 ANQGSEA. CDR3 residues: CSVEIGPGETQYF. The CDR3 bases are TGCAGCGTTGAAATCGGGCCCGGGGAGACCCAGTACTTC. The variable domain in full, completed from reference TRBV29-1 and TRBJ2-5, reads SAVISQKPSRDICQRGTSLTIQCQVDSQVTMMFWYRQQPGQSLTLIATANQGSEATYESGFVIDKFPISRPNLTFSTLTVSNMSPEDSSIYLCSVEIGPGETQYFGPGTRLLVL.

Only one count was recorded for this clone. V is TRBV14 and J is TRBJ1-2; 9 bases map to TRBD1. V gave up 4 bases and J gave up 5 bases; unmatched junction bases: 8. Germline V gene data show CDR1 as SGHDN and CDR2 as FVKESK. This CDR3 is 15 amino acids long. CDR3 protein: CASSRPGTGPYGYTF. The CDR3 DNA is TGTGCCAGCAGCCGCCCCGGGACAGGGCCGTATGGCTACACCTTC.

The V call is TRBV5-1, the J call TRBJ2-3; TRBD1 matches at 7 bases. Germline V gene lookup returns CDR1 SGHRS and CDR2 YFSETQ. This CDR3 is 17 amino acids long. The V and J ends lost 4 bases and 1 base, in that order; junction bases with no gene match: 12. CDR3: CASSAGRGLVGTDTQYF. CDR3 coding DNA: TGCGCCAGCAGCGCAGGAAGGGGGCTGGTCGGCACAGATACGCAGTATTTT. The complete variable domain, with remaining parts taken from reference TRBV5-1 and TRBJ2-3, reads KAGVTQTPRYLIKTRGQQVTLSCSPISGHRSVSWYQQTPGQGLQFLFEYFSETQRNKGNFPGRFSGRQFSNSRSEMNVSTLELGDSALYLCASSAGRGLVGTDTQYFGPGTRLTVL.

This clone occurred many times. The CDR3 nucleotides read TGTGCCACCAGCAGAAGGACAGGGGACGGGGGCTACACCTTC. Translated, it gives CATSRRTGDGGYTF. This chain connects TRBV15 to TRBJ1-2, with 9 bases lining up with TRBD1. V lost 2 bases to trimming and J lost 8 bases; unmatched junction nucleotides: 6. The CDR3 is 14 amino acids. Per the germline V gene, CDR1 is LNHNV and CDR2 is YYDKDF (reference sequence).

This clone is labeled as medium-sized. V is TRBV6-2 or TRBV6-3 and J is TRBJ1-6, with 8 bases aligning to TRBD1. Germline CDR1 reads MNHEY; CDR2 reads SVGEGT. The V and J ends lost 2 bases and 13 bases, in that order; junction bases with no gene match: 4. The CDR3 runs 13 residues. CDR3 coding DNA: TGTGCCAGCAGTTACGCGGACAGGGTCCCCCTCCACTTT. It translates to CASSYADRVPLHF.

As to this clone: Other DNA sequences of this sample code for an identical CDR3. V gene TRBV6-2 or TRBV6-3 combines with J gene TRBJ2-7, with 7 bases identical to TRBD2. CDR1 and CDR2 from the germline V gene are MNHEY and SVGEGT. V trimming: 6 bases; J trimming: 3 bases; junction bases outside the gene matches: 8. The CDR3 length is 14 residues. CDR3 protein: CASSGGLEYYEQYF. DNA for the CDR3: TGTGCCAGCAGCGGTGGACTAGAGTACTACGAGCAGTACTTC.

This clone showed up many times. The chain employs TRBV20-1 and TRBJ1-1; D might be TRBD1 (6 bases). The CDR3 contains 14 residues. Germline V lookup: CDR1 DFQATT, CDR2 SNEGSKA (reference sequence). V lost 0 bases to trimming and J lost 0 bases, with 8 bases between them. The chain's CDR3 is CSARDDRMNTEAFF. The CDR3 coding sequence is TGCAGTGCTAGAGATGACAGGATGAACACTGAAGCTTTCTTT.

Note on this clone: A clone one base away is much larger, so this may be a read error. This sequence joins TRBV12-3 or TRBV12-4 and TRBJ2-2; 9 nucleotides match TRBD2. V was clipped by 6 bases and J by 10 bases; unmatched bases: 18. CDR3 length: 17 amino acids. The CDR3 region is CASSPRCAGGLGEELFF. CDR3 nucleotides: TGTGCCAGCAGCCCTCGGTGTGCGGGAGGGCTGGGCGAGGAGCTGTTTTTT.

This clone was seen repeatedly, ten times or more. At the DNA level, this CDR3 is encoded by other sequences in the same sample as well. The chain is built from TRBV29-1 and TRBJ2-3; the match to TRBD2 covers 7 bases. The J segment lost 0 bases and the V segment lost 8 bases, leaving 11 bases of the junction unmatched. Germline-derived CDR1 and CDR2 are SQVTM and ANQGSEA. The CDR3 length is 15 residues. The CDR3 DNA is TGCAGCCAATCCACCCTAGCGGTTAGCACAGATACGCAGTATTTT. As protein: CSQSTLAVSTDTQYF.

A remark on this clone: A much larger clone is a single base away; this may be a read error. The V gene is TRBV3-1, the J gene TRBJ2-1; no clear D. V was cut by 2 bases and J by 5 bases, with 7 bases left in between. The CDR3 runs 13 residues. Germline V CDR1 and CDR2: LGHDT, YNNKEL (reference sequence). The CDR3 nucleotides are TGTGCCAGCAGCCAACCATGTGACAATGAGCAGTTCTTC. Translating it yields CASSQPCDNEQFF.

This clone was counted many times. This chain joins TRBV11-2 and TRBJ1-4; tentatively, D is TRBD1 (6 bases). Trimming removed 0 bases from V and 8 bases from J, with 16 bases in between. The germline CDR1 and CDR2 sequences are SGHAT and FQNNGV. The CDR3 length is 16 residues. The CDR3 here is CASSLDGGYRDEKLFF. The CDR3 DNA reads TGTGCCAGCAGCTTAGATGGGGGTTACAGGGACGAAAAACTGTTTTTT.

This clone was seen repeatedly, ten times or more. DNA of the CDR3: TGTGCCAGCAGCCAGGGACAGAACACTGAAGCTTTCTTT. Amino acids: CASSQGQNTEAFF. J is TRBJ1-1 and V is TRBV28; tentatively, D is TRBD1 (6 bases). Trimming left V 6 bases short and J 1 base short, with 9 bases between. Germline V gene sequence: CDR1 MDHEN, CDR2 SYDVKM. The CDR3 spans 13 residues.

This clone was detected many times. A much larger clone sits a single nucleotide away, making a read error possible. This sequence joins TRBV27 and TRBJ2-1; 9 nucleotides line up with TRBD2. The ends lost 5 bases at V and 9 bases at J; junction bases unmatched: 14. The V gene's germline CDR1 is MNHEY and CDR2 SMNVEV (reference sequence). CDR3 length equals 16 residues. In DNA, the CDR3 is TGTGCCAGCAGTCCCCGGGCGCTGAGCGGGAGGACTGAGCAGTTCTTC. It translates to CASSPRALSGRTEQFF.

The sample holds many counts of this clone. This sequence joins TRBV19 and TRBJ2-2; D might be TRBD1 (5 bases). The CDR3 loop spans 15 amino acids. Between the trimmed V and J ends, which lost 9 bases and 7 bases, there was a span of 21 bases. The V gene's germline CDR1 is LNHDA and CDR2 SQIVND (reference sequence). CDR3 DNA: TGTGCCAGCAAATTTACTCGCTTGGGGCACGGGGAGCTGTTTTTT. Translation gives CASKFTRLGHGELFF.

For this clone: An end of the junction differs from the germline gene, which may be a read error. The gene calls are TRBV28 and TRBJ1-2, with D tentatively TRBD1 (6 bases). CDR3 length equals 14 residues. In germline, CDR1 is MDHEN, CDR2 SYDVKM. The CDR3 spells CASSSQGGMCGCTF. The CDR3 region has the DNA TGTGCCAGCAGTTCTCAAGGGGGTATGTGTGGCTGCACCTTC.